What follows is one T cell receptor beta chain and its context. The target antigen is unknown. The sample belongs to a study of blood T cells in healthy people across ages. Study findings and constraints: Conclusively comparing naive with antigen-experienced cells was impossible with unsorted PBMCs. Possibly confounding the expanded clonotype changes was the fact that donor CMV status was unknown. Long-lived donors had more naive CD4+ cells and higher diversity than aged donors.

Trimming removed 6 bases at V and 0 bases at J, with 11 bases between. The CDR3 runs to 14 residues. Germline loops: CDR1 DFQATT, CDR2 SNEGSKA (reference sequence). A sample-barcoded 5' primer and a J-beta primer mix were used in a second PCR of about 7 to 11 cycles. Each cDNA molecule received a tag from a template-switch adaptor that had 12 random nucleotides. One entry per CDR3 protein, called by TCRdb with MiXCR from the 5' RACE reads. The data hold around 750,000 distinct CDR3 sequences, with roughly 50% observed a single time. The V gene is TRBV20-1, the J gene TRBJ1-4; D call uncertain. This sequence originates from a man at least 80 years old in good health. The sequencing sample was made of blood. CDR3: CSAPKWATNEKLFF. The CDR3 nucleotides are TGCAGTGCCCCGAAATGGGCAACTAATGAAAAACTGTTTTTT.